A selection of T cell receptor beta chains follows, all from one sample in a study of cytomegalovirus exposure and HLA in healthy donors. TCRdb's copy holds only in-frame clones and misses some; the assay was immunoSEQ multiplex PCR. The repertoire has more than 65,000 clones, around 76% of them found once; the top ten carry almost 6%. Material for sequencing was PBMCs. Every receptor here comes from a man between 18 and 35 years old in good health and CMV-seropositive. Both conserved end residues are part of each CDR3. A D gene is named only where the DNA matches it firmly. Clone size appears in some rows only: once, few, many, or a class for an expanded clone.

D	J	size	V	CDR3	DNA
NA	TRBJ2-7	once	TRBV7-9	CASSLVDIPLEQYF	TGTGCCAGCAGCTTAGTCGACATCCCCCTCGAGCAGTACTTC
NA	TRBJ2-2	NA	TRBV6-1	CASSEWGYTGELFF	TGTGCCAGCAGTGAATGGGGCTACACCGGGGAGCTGTTTTTT
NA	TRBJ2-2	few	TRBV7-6	CASSRGSPNTGELFF	TGTGCCAGCAGCCGAGGGAGTCCGAACACCGGGGAGCTGTTTTTT
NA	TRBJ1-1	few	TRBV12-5	CASGSGGTNTEAFF	TGTGCTAGTGGTTCCGGGGGTACGAACACTGAAGCTTTCTTT
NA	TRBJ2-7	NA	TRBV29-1	CSVRHLRDEQYF	TGCAGCGTTCGCCACCTGCGCGACGAGCAGTACTTC
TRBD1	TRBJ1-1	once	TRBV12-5	CASGLVLGTGLLGNGSEAFF	TGTGCTAGTGGTTTGGTATTAGGGACAGGGCTCCTCGGGAATGGGTCTGAAGCTTTCTTT
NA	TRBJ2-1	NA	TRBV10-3	CAISEGGGGSDEQFF	TGTGCCATCAGTGAAGGTGGGGGAGGAAGCGATGAGCAGTTCTTC
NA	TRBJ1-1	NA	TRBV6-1	CASRDFKTEAFF	TGTGCCAGCAGAGACTTCAAGACTGAAGCTTTCTTT
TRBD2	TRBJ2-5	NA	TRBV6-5	CASSFLAGERETQYF	TGTGCCAGCAGCTTTTTAGCGGGAGAAAGAGAGACCCAGTACTTC
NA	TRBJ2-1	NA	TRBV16	CASSQSRYEQFF	TGTGCCAGCAGCCAATCGAGGTATGAGCAGTTCTTC
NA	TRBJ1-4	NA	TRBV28	CASSLPPELFF	TGTGCCAGCAGTTTACCGCCAGAACTGTTTTTT
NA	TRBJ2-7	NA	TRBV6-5	CASSYSEVYTLEQYF	TGTGCCAGCAGTTACTCCGAGGTATACACCCTCGAGCAGTACTTC
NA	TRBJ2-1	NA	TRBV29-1	CSYQRVFGLDEQFF	TGCAGCTATCAGCGGGTTTTCGGTCTGGATGAGCAGTTCTTC
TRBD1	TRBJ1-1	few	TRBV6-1	CASRIGQGEAFF	TGTGCCAGCAGGATCGGACAGGGGGAAGCTTTCTTT
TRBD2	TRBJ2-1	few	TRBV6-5	CASSYFRLAGFNEQFF	TGTGCCAGCAGTTACTTTCGACTAGCGGGATTCAATGAGCAGTTCTTC
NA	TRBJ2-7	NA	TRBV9	CASSVDQGHEQYF	TGTGCCAGCAGCGTAGACCAGGGCCACGAGCAGTACTTC
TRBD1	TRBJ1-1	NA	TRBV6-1	CASSDTGDTEAFF	TGTGCCAGCAGTGATACAGGGGACACTGAAGCTTTCTTT
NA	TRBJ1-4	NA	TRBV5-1	CASSPQRLEEKLFF	TGCGCCAGCAGCCCCCAGAGACTGGAGGAAAAACTGTTTTTT
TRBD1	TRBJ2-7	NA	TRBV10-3	CAISEPTGYEQYF	TGTGCCATCAGTGAACCGACAGGGTACGAGCAGTACTTC
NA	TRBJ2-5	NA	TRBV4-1	CASSQVVAETQYF	TGCGCCAGCAGCCAAGTGGTAGCGGAGACCCAGTACTTC
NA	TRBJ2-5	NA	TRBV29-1	CSVEDLWETETQYF	TGCAGCGTTGAAGATCTGTGGGAGACAGAGACCCAGTACTTC
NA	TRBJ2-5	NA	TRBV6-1	CASSDPSPETQYF	TGTGCCAGCAGTGACCCCTCCCCAGAGACCCAGTACTTC
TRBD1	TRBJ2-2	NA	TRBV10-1	CASSPGGQGDTGELFF	TGCGCCAGCAGTCCCGGAGGACAGGGTGACACCGGGGAGCTGTTTTTT
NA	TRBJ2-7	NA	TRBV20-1	CSASRSGDQYF	TGCAGTGCTAGTAGGAGCGGAGACCAGTACTTC
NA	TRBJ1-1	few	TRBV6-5	CASSEWGGNTEAFF	TGTGCCAGCAGTGAGTGGGGAGGGAACACTGAAGCTTTCTTT
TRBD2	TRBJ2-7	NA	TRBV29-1	CSVEGIAGYEQYF	TGCAGCGTTGAGGGTATAGCGGGCTACGAGCAGTACTTC
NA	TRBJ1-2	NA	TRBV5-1	CASAPGGQRLGYTF	TGCGCCAGCGCACCGGGGGGGCAACGACTTGGCTACACCTTC
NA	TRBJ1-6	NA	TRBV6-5	CASGREHNSPLHF	TGTGCCAGCGGGCGGGAACACAATTCACCCCTCCACTTT